Shown below are 31 T cell receptor beta chains from a single sample sequenced in a study of blood T cell repertoires in COVID-19. Assay used: immunoSEQ multiplex PCR; TCRdb lists only in-frame clones, some missing. The sample holds some 71,000 clones, roughly four fifths seen once. Sequenced input: peripheral blood. The receptor set was obtained from a woman between 65 and 79 years old with acute or convalescent COVID-19.

This clone was counted once. The chain links TRBV5-5 to TRBJ2-5, with D possibly TRBD2 on 7 matching bases. The CDR3 is made up of 15 amino acids. With 1 base removed from V and 1 base from J, the gap between germline ends came to 11 bases. Germline V lookup: CDR1 SGHKS, CDR2 YYEKEE (reference sequence). The CDR3 DNA sequence: TGTGCCAGCAGCTTGCAAGGGGGGGTCCAAGAGACCCAGTACTTC. Translating gives CASSLQGGVQETQYF.

This clone was observed a single time. The chain combines TRBV27 with TRBJ2-5, with 8 bases matching TRBD1. CDR1 is MNHEY, CDR2 SMNVEV, per germline (reference sequence). V trimming: 3 bases; J trimming: 5 bases; junction bases outside the gene matches: 8. This CDR3 comprises 15 residues. DNA for the CDR3: TGTGCCAGCAGTTTCACAACAGGGGGACGCGAGACCCAGTACTTC. Amino acid sequence: CASSFTTGGRETQYF.

This sequence joins TRBV7-2 and TRBJ2-5; 7 bases are a match to TRBD1. Germline CDR1 and CDR2: SGHTA and FQGNSA. The CDR3 spans 13 residues. After removal of 8 bases from V and 2 bases from J, the junction contained 5 bases not matched to a gene. CDR3 in amino acids: CASLRGSQETQYF. The CDR3 nucleotides read TGTGCCAGCCTCAGGGGGTCACAAGAGACCCAGTACTTC.

This clone was recorded only once. This rearrangement joins TRBV12-3 or TRBV12-4 to TRBJ1-5; D unresolved. V gave up 8 bases and J gave up 5 bases, with 10 bases separating them. The CDR3 covers 12 residues. The CDR3 DNA reads TGTGCCAGCCGGGAGATGGATCAGCCCCAGCATTTT. It yields the protein CASREMDQPQHF.

The chain combines TRBV11-3 with TRBJ1-6; D not resolved. CDR3 length: 13 amino acids. With 1 base removed from V and 6 bases from J, the gap between germline ends came to 4 bases. CDR1 and CDR2 from the germline V gene are SGHNT and YENEEA. CDR3 sequence (DNA): TGTGCCAGCAGCTTAGGGCTTAATTCACCCCTCCACTTT. Its translation: CASSLGLNSPLHF. Full variable domain (remainder filled in from reference TRBV11-3 and TRBJ1-6): EAGVVQSPRYKIIEKKQPVAFWCNPISGHNTLYWYLQNLGQGPELLIRYENEEAVDDSQLPKDRFSAERLKGVDSTLKIQPAELGDSAVYLCASSLGLNSPLHFGNGTRLTVT.

The V gene is TRBV5-4, the J gene TRBJ2-3; possible D gene TRBD2, 5 bases. This CDR3 has 15 residues. Deletions cut 0 bases from V and 4 bases from J, with 12 bases between. Germline V lookup: CDR1 SGHNT, CDR2 YYREEE (reference sequence). Here the CDR3 DNA reads TGTGCCAGCAGCTTGGGTGGAGGAAGGGCAGATACGCAGTATTTT. Protein: CASSLGGGRADTQYF.

CDR3 region: CASSDRVVGGYTF. The CDR3 DNA reads TGTGCCAGTAGTGACAGGGTGGTTGGGGGCTACACCTTC. This sequence joins TRBV19 and TRBJ1-2; TRBD1 agrees at 7 bases. V lost 5 bases, J lost 8 bases, and 8 bases stayed unmatched. The germline gives CDR1 LNHDA, CDR2 SQIVND (reference sequence). This CDR3 contains 13 residues.

Concerning this clone: One end of the junction does not line up with germline, which may come from a read error. This chain connects TRBV10-3 to TRBJ2-2; D might be TRBD1 (5 bases). CDR3 size: 13 residues. Per germline, CDR1 ENHRY and CDR2 SYGVKD. CDR3 region: CVISTGNTGELFF. The CDR3 DNA sequence: TGTGTCATCAGTACAGGGAACACCGGGGAGCTGTTTTTT.

The rearrangement links TRBV19 to TRBJ1-6; 7 bases match TRBD1. V gave up 7 bases and J gave up 6 bases; unmatched junction bases: 12. Germline-derived CDR1 and CDR2 are LNHDA and SQIVND (reference sequence). The CDR3 has 16 amino acids. In DNA form, the CDR3 reads TGTGCCAGTAATCCCCTCGTCGCAGGGGGTAATTCACCCCTCCACTTT. It specifies CASNPLVAGGNSPLHF.

V is TRBV28 and J is TRBJ2-2; the D gene is possibly TRBD1 (5 bases). Germline V gene lookup returns CDR1 MDHEN and CDR2 SYDVKM. CDR3 size: 15 residues. Trimming left V 6 bases short and J 1 base short, with 12 bases between. The DNA of the CDR3 is TGTGCCAGCAGAGACAGCTTGGGGAACACCGGGGAGCTGTTTTTT. Its translation is CASRDSLGNTGELFF.

The V gene is TRBV9, the J gene TRBJ2-1; 10 nucleotides align to TRBD2. The V gene's germline CDR1 is SGDLS and CDR2 YYNGEE. The CDR3 has 15 amino acids. Trimming removed 1 base from V and 5 bases from J; junction bases left unmatched: 3. Written as DNA, the CDR3 is TGTGCCAGCAGCGTATCTAGCGGGAGCGACAATGAGCAGTTCTTC. It encodes CASSVSSGSDNEQFF.

V and J are TRBV9 and TRBJ1-1; maybe TRBD1 (5 bases). Between the trimmed V and J ends, which lost 4 bases and 1 base, there was a span of 14 bases. This CDR3 has 15 residues. Germline CDR1 reads SGDLS; CDR2 reads YYNGEE. CDR3 in amino acids: CASSPGEGRNTEAFF. The CDR3 nucleotides are TGTGCCAGCAGCCCGGGAGAGGGGAGGAACACTGAAGCTTTCTTT.

The rearrangement joins TRBV3-1 (or the pseudogene TRBV3-2) to TRBJ2-1; perhaps TRBD2 as D (5 bases). Germline values: CDR1 LGHDT, CDR2 YNNKEL (reference sequence). Trimming cost V 0 bases and J 12 bases, with 12 bases left between them. The CDR3 extends over 13 amino acids. The DNA for the CDR3 is TGTGCCAGCAGCCAAGAGAGAGGGAGTATGCAGTTCTTC. It codes for CASSQERGSMQFF.

The V and J genes are TRBV2 and TRBJ2-5; D might be TRBD1 (6 bases). Germline V gene data show CDR1 as SNHLY and CDR2 as FYNNEI. The length of the CDR3 is 17 residues. V lost 4 bases to trimming and J lost 3 bases, with 21 bases between them. The CDR3 sequence is CASSADGVGTPKETQYF. The CDR3 coding sequence is TGTGCCAGCAGTGCTGATGGCGTAGGGACACCCAAAGAGACCCAGTACTTC.

The chain uses TRBV5-1 and TRBJ2-1, with 9 bases aligning to TRBD2. This CDR3 region has 14 residues. Trimming at V came to 5 bases and at J to 10 bases, leaving 10 bases not matched to a gene. CDR1 and CDR2 (germline): SGHRS, YFSETQ. CDR3 bases: TGCGCCAGCAGTAGTGGTAGCGGGAGATGGGAGCAGTTCTTC. This gives the protein CASSSGSGRWEQFF.

The chain uses TRBV7-8 and TRBJ1-4; 7 positions agree with TRBD1. This CDR3 has 13 amino acids. Trimming removed 1 base from V and 8 bases from J; junction bases left unmatched: 1. Germline CDR1 SGHVS, CDR2 FQNEAQ. The chain's CDR3 is CASSLDRGEKLFF. Written as DNA, the CDR3 is TGTGCCAGCAGCTTAGACAGGGGAGAAAAACTGTTTTTT.

The rearrangement links TRBV18 to TRBJ1-3; TRBD1 matches 7 bases. CDR1 and CDR2 (germline): KGHSH, LQKENI. The junction had 7 bases not matched to a gene; V was cut back by 6 bases and J by 2 bases. This CDR3 has 15 residues. In nucleotides, the CDR3 is TGTGCCAGCTCCTCCGGGACAGTAGCTGGAAACACCATATATTTT. Translating gives CASSSGTVAGNTIYF.

The chain employs TRBV7-9 and TRBJ1-1; 7 bases agree with TRBD1. Germline V gene data show CDR1 as SEHNR and CDR2 as FQNEAQ (reference sequence). The CDR3 length is 14 residues. With V trimmed by 6 bases and J by 5 bases, 9 bases remained unmatched. In DNA, the CDR3 is TGTGCCAGCAGACCGACAGGGCAGGCGACTGAAGCTTTCTTT. Its translation is CASRPTGQATEAFF.

This clone was observed a few times. The V call is TRBV29-1, the J call TRBJ1-5, with TRBD1 identical over 8 bases. The CDR3 length is 15 residues. Germline loops: CDR1 SQVTM, CDR2 ANQGSEA. Unmatched junction bases numbered 13, after V lost 7 bases and J lost 5 bases. In DNA form, the CDR3 reads TGCAGCGCCAGTGATGCAGGGGGCTATGATCAGCCCCAGCATTTT. This gives the protein CSASDAGGYDQPQHF.

V and J are TRBV7-9 and TRBJ2-2, with 9 nucleotides matching TRBD1. CDR1 and CDR2 (germline): SEHNR, FQNEAQ (reference sequence). V lost 1 base and J lost 4; bases outside the gene matches: 10. The CDR3 totals 18 residues. As DNA, the CDR3 is TGTGCCAGCAGCTTAGTTACCGGGACAGGGATGAGCACCGGGGAGCTGTTTTTT. Amino acids: CASSLVTGTGMSTGELFF.

V gene TRBV29-1 combines with J gene TRBJ1-1; tentative D call: TRBD1 (6 bases). The V and J ends lost 2 bases and 1 base respectively, with 11 bases between them. Germline V lookup: CDR1 SQVTM, CDR2 ANQGSEA. The CDR3 sequence is 14 residues long. The CDR3 DNA follows: TGCAGCGTTGAACAATTCAGGGGGAACACTGAAGCTTTCTTT. Protein product: CSVEQFRGNTEAFF.

This clone was recorded only once. The CDR3 nucleotides read TGTGCCAGTAGTATAACCGGGACTAGCGAGAGTGAGCAGTTCTTC. Translation gives CASSITGTSESEQFF. This chain joins TRBV19 and TRBJ2-1, with 10 bases lining up with TRBD2. From germline, CDR1 is LNHDA and CDR2 SQIVND (reference sequence). The CDR3 spans 15 residues. J was trimmed by 9 bases and V by 2 bases; bases with no gene match: 7.

The V call is TRBV5-4, the J call TRBJ2-7, with 9 positions matching TRBD1. J lost 6 bases, V lost 1 base, and 8 bases had no gene match. CDR1 SGHNT and CDR2 YYREEE come from the germline V gene (reference sequence). The CDR3 is 15 residues long. In DNA form, the CDR3 reads TGTGCCAGCAGCTTGCCGGGACAGGGAAGAAGCGAGCAGTACTTC. It yields the protein CASSLPGQGRSEQYF.

The V and J genes are TRBV6-5 and TRBJ2-7; TRBD1 might be the D (5 bases). Trimming removed 6 bases at V and 3 bases at J, with 9 bases between. In germline, CDR1 is MNHEY, CDR2 SVGAGI. The length of the CDR3 is 12 residues. The CDR3 sequence: CASSRAGYEQYF. Written as DNA, the CDR3 is TGTGCCAGCAGCAGGGCAGGCTACGAGCAGTACTTC.

Concerning this clone itself: Relative to the germline gene, one junction end is altered; a read error may explain this. This chain connects TRBV7-2 to TRBJ2-7; 8 bases fit TRBD2. The CDR3 spans 12 residues. Germline values: CDR1 SGHTA, CDR2 FQGNSA. This chain's CDR3 is CASSLAGGLAHF. DNA for the CDR3: TGTGCCAGCAGCTTAGCGGGTGGACTAGCCCACTTC.

This clone was seen a single time. This rearrangement joins TRBV4-1 to TRBJ2-2; TRBD2 agrees at 14 bases. Trimming cost V 0 bases and J 3 bases; bases outside gene matches: 9. The germline V gene encodes CDR1 MGHRA and CDR2 YSYEKL. The CDR3 is 20 amino acids. CDR3 nucleotides: TGCGCCAGCAGCCAAGATCCCCCGACTAGCGGGAGGGTTTACACCGGGGAGCTGTTTTTT. The encoded protein is CASSQDPPTSGRVYTGELFF.

V and J are TRBV7-9 and TRBJ2-1; D may be TRBD2 (6 bases). Germline V lookup: CDR1 SEHNR, CDR2 FQNEAQ (reference sequence). The CDR3 consists of 14 residues. The V gene lost 0 bases and the J gene lost 8 bases, with 11 bases spanning the gap. CDR3 residues: CASSLAGGGYEQFF. CDR3 DNA: TGTGCCAGCAGCTTAGCCGGTGGGGGGTATGAGCAGTTCTTC.

The chain carries TRBV6-5 and TRBJ2-7; D is possibly TRBD1 (6 bases). The CDR3 consists of 15 residues. Per germline, CDR1 MNHEY and CDR2 SVGAGI. The V end lost 4 bases, the J end lost 7 bases, and 20 bases lay between the germline ends. CDR3 DNA: TGTGCCAGCAGTTCCTTCCGGGACACCGTAGGGGAGCAGTACTTC. This encodes CASSSFRDTVGEQYF.

This chain connects TRBV29-1 to TRBJ2-1; D might be TRBD2 (6 bases). There are 14 residues in the CDR3. V was clipped by 8 bases and J by 0 bases, with 14 bases between them. Looked up from germline, CDR1 is SQVTM and CDR2 is ANQGSEA. CDR3 sequence reads: CSPRLDNSYNEQFF. CDR3 DNA sequence: TGCAGCCCGCGACTAGATAACTCCTACAATGAGCAGTTCTTC.

The chain recombines TRBV18 with TRBJ1-1, with unresolved D. This CDR3 is 13 amino acids long. The V gene lost 6 bases and the J gene lost 6 bases, with 14 bases spanning the gap. The germline V gene has CDR1 KGHSH and CDR2 LQKENI. The CDR3 nucleotides are TGTGCCAGCTCTCTACCAAGTAAATCTGAAGCTTTCTTT. This encodes CASSLPSKSEAFF.

The rearrangement links TRBV10-2 to TRBJ2-3; weak D call: TRBD2 (6 bases). The CDR3 runs to 14 residues. The V end lost 7 bases, the J end lost 2 bases, and 13 bases lay between the germline ends. Germline assignment: CDR1 WSHSY and CDR2 SAAADI. The CDR3 loop reads CASIGRGPTDTQYF. DNA of the CDR3: TGCGCCAGCATCGGGCGGGGACCCACAGATACGCAGTATTTT.